These T cell receptor beta chains were read from a single sample in a study of beta chain features in type 1 diabetes. Libraries were prepared by immunoSEQ multiplex PCR; TCRdb keeps only in-frame clonotypes and omits some of them. The table includes 600,000 to 700,000 clones, roughly 12% detected once. Sequencing used naive CD4+ T cells from blood. Receptor source: a man aged 30 to 45 with type 1 diabetes. Each CDR3 is given with its conserved first and last residue. D genes are given only for firm matches. Size is omitted from some rows. Given values are once, few, many or a class for expanded clones.

>TRBJ2-5|NA|TRBV5-1|few
CASSLVPGRETQYF
TGCGCCAGCAGCTTGGTTCCAGGGCGGGAGACCCAGTACTTC
>TRBJ2-7|NA|TRBV6-5|NA
CASSYSREFYEQYF
TGTGCCAGCAGTTACTCAAGGGAATTCTACGAGCAGTACTTC
>TRBJ1-2|NA|TRBV4-3|NA
CASSQGGETANYGYTF
TGCGCCAGCAGCCAAGGCGGAGAGACGGCTAACTATGGCTACACCTTC
>TRBJ2-1|TRBD2|TRBV9|NA
CASSPPGGAGSYNEQFF
TGTGCCAGCAGCCCACCGGGAGGGGCTGGCTCCTACAATGAGCAGTTCTTC
>TRBJ2-3|NA|TRBV7-2|few
CASRFTGSTDTQYF
TGTGCCAGCAGATTTACAGGGAGCACAGATACGCAGTATTTT
>TRBJ2-1|TRBD2|TRBV5-4|NA
CASSFRLAGGHNEQFF
TGTGCCAGCAGCTTCCGACTAGCGGGGGGGCATAATGAGCAGTTCTTC
>TRBJ2-1|TRBD1|TRBV5-1|few
CASSLTGGPYNEQFF
TGCGCCAGCAGCTTGACAGGGGGCCCCTACAATGAGCAGTTCTTC
>TRBJ2-2|NA|TRBV5-1|few
CASSSQGNTGELFF
TGCGCCAGCAGCTCTCAGGGTAACACCGGGGAGCTGTTTTTT
>TRBJ2-4|NA|TRBV7-8|NA
CASSLGLLAKNIQYF
TGTGCCAGCAGCTTGGGCCTACTAGCCAAAAACATTCAGTACTTC
>TRBJ1-4|TRBD1|TRBV9|NA
CASSTGTGGYEKLFF
TGTGCCAGCAGCACCGGGACAGGGGGGTACGAAAAACTGTTTTTT
>TRBJ1-5|TRBD1|TRBV28|NA
CASSGTTGTVQHF
TGTGCCAGCAGTGGAACTACCGGGACAGTCCAGCATTTT
>TRBJ1-4|TRBD1|TRBV11-2|NA
CASSTSDRVYEKLFF
TGTGCCAGCAGCACTTCGGACAGGGTGTATGAAAAACTGTTTTTT
>TRBJ2-3|TRBD1|TRBV19|NA
CASSTTGPSDTQYF
TGTGCCAGTAGTACGACAGGGCCATCAGATACGCAGTATTTT
>TRBJ1-2|NA|TRBV19|NA
CASSITDTNYGYTF
TGTGCCAGTAGTATTACGGACACTAACTATGGCTACACCTTC
>TRBJ2-7|NA|TRBV7-9|few
CASSPLPEQYF
TGTGCCAGCAGCCCACTTCCCGAGCAGTACTTC
>TRBJ2-1|NA|TRBV10-3|NA
CAISEPSPGEQFF
TGTGCCATCAGTGAGCCATCCCCTGGGGAGCAGTTCTTC
>TRBJ1-1|NA|TRBV7-2|NA
CASSFQGRGTGTEAFF
TGTGCCAGCAGTTTCCAGGGGAGAGGGACGGGCACTGAAGCTTTCTTT
>TRBJ2-1|NA|TRBV10-3|many
CAISESLLGRNEQFF
TGTGCCATCAGTGAGTCCCTCTTGGGCCGGAATGAGCAGTTCTTC
>TRBJ2-3|NA|TRBV30|NA
CAWSVGASTDTQYF
TGTGCCTGGAGTGTAGGTGCAAGCACAGATACGCAGTATTTT
>TRBJ2-1|TRBD2|TRBV11-2|few
CASSLTTSGTNEQFF
TGTGCCAGCAGCTTAACAACTAGCGGGACAAATGAGCAGTTCTTC
>TRBJ1-3|NA|TRBV7-9|few
CASSEESSGNTIYF
TGTGCCAGCAGCGAAGAATCCTCTGGAAACACCATATATTTT
>TRBJ1-2|NA|TRBV27|few
CASSLQGNYGYTF
TGTGCCAGCAGTTTACAAGGGAACTATGGCTACACCTTC
>TRBJ1-5|NA|TRBV25-1|few
CASSRDGNQPQHF
TGTGCCAGCAGCCGAGACGGGAATCAGCCCCAGCATTTT
>TRBJ2-7|NA|TRBV5-1|NA
CASSLNRDYEQYF
TGCGCCAGCAGCTTGAACAGGGACTACGAGCAGTACTTC
>TRBJ2-5|NA|TRBV5-1|NA
CASSLLDGETQYF
TGCGCCAGCAGCCTGTTGGACGGGGAGACCCAGTACTTC
>TRBJ1-2|NA|TRBV18|NA
CASSPLQANYGYTF
TGTGCCAGCTCACCATTGCAGGCCAACTATGGCTACACCTTC
>TRBJ1-6|NA|TRBV20-1|few
CSAADRTPLHF
TGCAGTGCTGCGGACAGAACTCCCCTCCACTTT
>TRBJ2-5|TRBD1|TRBV4-3|NA
CASSQDRTGDETQYF
TGCGCCAGCAGCCAAGATAGGACAGGGGACGAGACCCAGTACTTC
>TRBJ1-3|NA|TRBV13|NA
CASSLDRLSGNTIYF
TGTGCCAGCAGCTTAGACAGACTCTCTGGAAACACCATATATTTT
>TRBJ1-5|TRBD1|TRBV27|NA
CASRPDRDGNQPQHF
TGTGCCAGCAGGCCCGACAGGGACGGCAATCAGCCCCAGCATTTT
>TRBJ1-2|NA|TRBV5-1|NA
CASRPTGLGYGYTF
TGCGCCAGCAGACCTACAGGGTTAGGCTATGGCTACACCTTC
>TRBJ2-7|NA|TRBV13|NA
CASSPRPRGYEQYF
TGTGCCAGCAGCCCCCGCCCCAGGGGTTACGAGCAGTACTTC
>TRBJ2-1|NA|TRBV14|NA
CASSQDKGRLGAYNEQFF
TGTGCCAGCAGCCAAGATAAGGGGCGGCTCGGGGCCTACAATGAGCAGTTCTTC
>TRBJ2-3|TRBD1|TRBV29-1|NA
CSVEYGQEGWADTQYF
TGCAGCGTTGAATACGGACAGGAAGGGTGGGCGGATACGCAGTATTTT
>TRBJ1-4|TRBD1|TRBV2|NA
CASSIQGKDEKLFF
TGTGCCAGCTCCATACAGGGGAAAGATGAAAAACTGTTTTTT
>TRBJ2-5|NA|TRBV5-4|NA
CASSVKLGNQETQYF
TGTGCCAGCAGCGTAAAACTAGGGAACCAAGAGACCCAGTACTTC
>TRBJ2-3|NA|TRBV5-4|few
CASSPQRAAHSTDTQYF
TGTGCCAGCAGCCCCCAACGTGCCGCTCATAGCACAGATACGCAGTATTTT
>TRBJ2-7|TRBD2|TRBV6-6|NA
CASKGGYEQYF
TGTGCCAGCAAGGGAGGGTACGAGCAGTACTTC
>TRBJ2-3|NA|TRBV5-1|few
CASSLPQGNTDTQYF
TGCGCCAGCAGCTTGCCCCAGGGGAACACAGATACGCAGTATTTT
>TRBJ2-5|NA|TRBV11-2|NA
CASSLVLGETQYF
TGTGCCAGCAGCTTGGTGTTAGGCGAGACCCAGTACTTC
>TRBJ1-2|NA|TRBV7-2|few
CASSSLSGFTGYTF
TGTGCCAGCAGCTCCCTTTCCGGGTTCACTGGCTACACCTTC
>TRBJ2-5|NA|TRBV28|NA
CASSGQETQYF
TGTGCCAGCAGCGGCCAAGAGACCCAGTACTTC
>TRBJ1-4|NA|TRBV5-1|NA
CASSLEANEKLFF
TGCGCCAGCAGCTTGGAGGCTAATGAAAAACTGTTTTTT
>TRBJ1-1|NA|TRBV7-2|many
CASSLEGSTEAFF
TGTGCCAGCAGCTTAGAGGGGAGCACTGAAGCTTTCTTT
>TRBJ2-7|NA|TRBV29-1|NA
CSVAPTTYEQYF
TGCAGCGTTGCCCCAACTACCTACGAGCAGTACTTC
>TRBJ1-2|NA|TRBV4-3|NA
CASSLGTLPGVYYGYTF
TGCGCCAGCAGCCTCGGGACACTCCCCGGGGTGTACTATGGCTACACCTTC
>TRBJ1-4|NA|TRBV1|NA
CTSSQNFSEGSPNEKLFF
TGCACCAGCAGCCAAAACTTTAGCGAGGGGTCGCCTAATGAAAAACTGTTTTTT
>TRBJ2-2|TRBD1|TRBV28|NA
CASSPPDRGRTGELFF
TGTGCCAGCAGTCCCCCGGACAGGGGGCGCACCGGGGAGCTGTTTTTT
>TRBJ2-3|TRBD2|TRBV4-2|few
CASSQERGAPRVAGATDTQYF
TGTGCCAGCAGCCAAGAACGGGGAGCCCCGCGGGTAGCGGGAGCCACAGATACGCAGTATTTT
>TRBJ1-4|NA|TRBV18|few
CASSNQGNSMNEKLFF
TGTGCCAGCTCAAACCAGGGCAACAGCATGAATGAAAAACTGTTTTTT
>TRBJ1-4|NA|TRBV7-8|NA
CASSLVLRTAGIRGEKLFF
TGTGCCAGCAGCTTAGTATTACGGACCGCAGGGATTCGGGGTGAAAAACTGTTTTTT
>TRBJ1-5|NA|TRBV14|few
CASSQDSDQPQHF
TGTGCCAGCAGCCAAGACTCGGATCAGCCCCAGCATTTT
>TRBJ1-5|NA|TRBV20-1|NA
CSAPGMSGQHF
TGCAGTGCTCCAGGGATGTCAGGCCAGCATTTT
>TRBJ1-3|TRBD1|TRBV9|NA
CASSAGTGRFSGNTIYF
TGTGCCAGCAGCGCAGGGACAGGGAGGTTCTCTGGAAACACCATATATTTT
>TRBJ2-5|NA|TRBV25-1|NA
CASSDVRETQYF
TGTGCCAGCAGTGATGTACGTGAGACCCAGTACTTC
>TRBJ2-3|NA|TRBV7-2|few
CASSPERNTDTQYF
TGTGCCAGCAGCCCTGAGCGGAACACAGATACGCAGTATTTT
>TRBJ1-3|NA|TRBV4-3|NA
CASSQTYSGNTIYF
TGCGCCAGCAGCCAAACCTACTCTGGAAACACCATATATTTT
>TRBJ2-2|NA|TRBV5-1|NA
CASSLRADEAGELFF
TGCGCCAGCAGCTTGAGAGCAGATGAGGCCGGGGAGCTGTTTTTT